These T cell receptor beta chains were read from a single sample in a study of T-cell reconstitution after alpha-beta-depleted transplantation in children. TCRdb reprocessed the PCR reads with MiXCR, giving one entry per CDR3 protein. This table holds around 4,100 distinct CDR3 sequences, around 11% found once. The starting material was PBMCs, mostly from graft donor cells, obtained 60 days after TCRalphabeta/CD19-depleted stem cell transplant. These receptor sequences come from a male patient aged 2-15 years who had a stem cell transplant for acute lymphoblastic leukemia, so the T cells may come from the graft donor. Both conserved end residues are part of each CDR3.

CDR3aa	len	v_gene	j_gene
CASSGGDYGYTF	12	TRBV28	TRBJ1-2
CASSSGGGQPQHF	13	TRBV11-1	TRBJ1-5
CASSTPGTSVTDTQYF	16	TRBV5-6	TRBJ2-3
CAIPGGRETQYF	12	TRBV7-9	TRBJ2-5
CASSLGSGRAEGFF	14	TRBV7-9	TRBJ2-1
CASSFDRRSLGYTF	14	TRBV5-4	TRBJ1-2
CASSPDRDTYEQYF	14	TRBV7-2	TRBJ2-7
CASSYEPDPSGGDSYNEQFF	20	TRBV7-6	TRBJ2-1
CASKSGQGKYEQYF	14	TRBV7-8	TRBJ2-7
CASSFFEAFF	10	TRBV7-9	TRBJ1-1
CASSPPGQGIDTQYF	15	TRBV5-4	TRBJ2-3
CASSAREGQGRFNEQFF	17	TRBV9	TRBJ2-1
CASSQGWRGYYGYTF	15	TRBV4-3	TRBJ1-2
CASSSGQGEEKLFF	14	TRBV5-1	TRBJ1-4
CASSLVGYGYTF	12	TRBV7-2	TRBJ1-2
CASSWGLEQFF	11	TRBV11-2	TRBJ2-1
CASSLRTVSNEKLFF	15	TRBV7-2	TRBJ1-4
CASLGDYAYNEQFF	14	TRBV6-5	TRBJ2-1
CASSIWDSQETQYF	14	TRBV7-9	TRBJ2-5
CASSVAPKTEAFF	13	TRBV6-1	TRBJ1-1
CASSLVGRSFF	11	TRBV5-8	TRBJ1-1
CASSFDRGRGYTEAFF	16	TRBV6-2/TRBV6-3	TRBJ1-1
CSASRLGDEQFF	12	TRBV20-1	TRBJ2-1
CASSKPGPGFGANVLTF	17	TRBV12-3/TRBV12-4	TRBJ2-6
CASNPSRGLYNEQFF	15	TRBV14	TRBJ2-1
CASSPTNGEINYGYTF	16	TRBV18	TRBJ1-2
CASRRRDNNEQFF	13	TRBV13	TRBJ2-1
CASSPRRDGYYEQYF	15	TRBV11-1	TRBJ2-7
CASSPTSVETQYF	13	TRBV18	TRBJ2-5
CASSSARSPLHF	12	TRBV9	TRBJ1-6
CASRVSGGATDTQYF	15	TRBV6-2/TRBV6-3	TRBJ2-3
CASRDPGTFVAQRPLHF	17	TRBV6-2/TRBV6-3	TRBJ1-6
CASTTQGPGFGANVLTF	17	TRBV3-1	TRBJ2-6
CSAPAEGGYEQYF	13	TRBV20-1	TRBJ2-7
CASSASPFVSGANVLTF	17	TRBV19	TRBJ2-6